Given below is one T cell receptor beta chain in context. This entry belongs to a study of T cell repertoires in cytomegalovirus infection. From the reads, TCRdb called clonotypes with MiXCR, one entry per CDR3 protein. Of about 190,000 distinct CDR3 sequences in the sample, roughly 28% were seen once. Material: PBMCs. The origin of this receptor is a human donor in good health (CMV status not recorded). Some clones in this sample may be carry-over from other donors' samples.

The DNA for the CDR3 is TGTGCCAGCAGCCAATCCTCCGGGACCCAGTCCTACGAGCAGTACTTC. This gives the protein CASSQSSGTQSYEQYF. V usage is TRBV4-2 and J usage is TRBJ2-7; D assignment may be TRBD1 or TRBD2 (5 bases each). The CDR3 covers 16 residues. Trimming removed 2 bases at V and 1 base at J, with 15 bases between. Germline loops: CDR1 LGHNA, CDR2 YNFKEQ.